This is a list of T cell receptor beta chains from one sample in a study of blood T cell repertoires in COVID-19. Data came from immunoSEQ multiplex PCR; TCRdb stores just in-frame clones and leaves some out. The sample shows roughly 180,000 clones, less than 90% of them seen only once. The sample comprised peripheral blood. Receptors originate from a man aged 70-80 years with active or convalescent COVID-19. The CDR3 runs from the conserved cysteine through the conserved F or W. D genes are given only for firm matches. Only some rows state a clone size, as once, few, many or a class for expanded clones.

J	D	size	V	CDR3	DNA
TRBJ1-2	.	.	TRBV24-1	CATSDPLGSPYGYTF	TGTGCCACCAGTGACCCCCTAGGGAGTCCCTATGGCTACACCTTC
TRBJ2-1	.	.	TRBV7-8	CASSPRTKGYNEQFF	TGTGCCAGCAGCCCCCGGACTAAAGGCTACAATGAGCAGTTCTTC
TRBJ2-1	.	.	TRBV23-1	CASSRARGFGYNEQFF	TGCGCCAGCAGTCGAGCTAGGGGATTCGGGTACAATGAGCAGTTCTTC
TRBJ1-5	.	.	TRBV7-2	CASSLDRSGGNQPQHF	TGTGCCAGCAGCTTAGACCGGTCCGGTGGCAATCAGCCCCAGCATTTT
TRBJ1-6	.	.	TRBV14	CASSQDRGNYNSPLHF	TGTGCCAGCAGCCAAGATCGGGGGAATTATAATTCACCCCTCCACTTT
TRBJ1-3	.	.	TRBV30	CAWSVRGSGNTIYF	TGTGCCTGGAGTGTTAGAGGTTCTGGAAACACCATATATTTT
TRBJ1-2	.	.	TRBV10-3	CAISAGSVGGYTF	TGTGCCATCAGTGCAGGGTCGGTTGGAGGCTACACCTTC
TRBJ2-3	TRBD2	.	TRBV29-1	CSACLTSGTDTQYF	TGCAGCGCATGCTTGACTAGCGGAACAGATACGCAGTATTTT
TRBJ2-1	TRBD2	.	TRBV4-1	CASSSPGLAVNEQFF	TGCGCCAGCAGCTCCCCGGGACTAGCGGTCAATGAGCAGTTCTTC
TRBJ1-5	.	.	TRBV28	CASSLAGREPQHF	TGTGCCAGCAGTTTAGCAGGGAGGGAGCCCCAGCATTTT
TRBJ2-1	.	.	TRBV7-2	CASSLRGNYNEQFF	TGTGCCAGCAGCTTACGGGGGAACTACAATGAGCAGTTCTTC
TRBJ1-4	.	once	TRBV6-5	CASSYQGTGEKLFF	TGTGCCAGCAGTTATCAGGGGACGGGGGAAAAACTGTTTTTT